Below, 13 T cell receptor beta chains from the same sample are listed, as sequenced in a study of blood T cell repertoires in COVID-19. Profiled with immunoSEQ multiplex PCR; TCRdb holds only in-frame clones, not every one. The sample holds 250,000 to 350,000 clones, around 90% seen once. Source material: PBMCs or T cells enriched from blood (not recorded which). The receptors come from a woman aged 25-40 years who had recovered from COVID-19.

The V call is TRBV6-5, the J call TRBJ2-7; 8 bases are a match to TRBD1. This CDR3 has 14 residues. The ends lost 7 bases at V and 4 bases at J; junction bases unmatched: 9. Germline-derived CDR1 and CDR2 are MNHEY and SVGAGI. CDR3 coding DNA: TGTGCCAGCACCAAAAGTACAGGGGGTTACGAGCAGTACTTC. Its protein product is CASTKSTGGYEQYF.

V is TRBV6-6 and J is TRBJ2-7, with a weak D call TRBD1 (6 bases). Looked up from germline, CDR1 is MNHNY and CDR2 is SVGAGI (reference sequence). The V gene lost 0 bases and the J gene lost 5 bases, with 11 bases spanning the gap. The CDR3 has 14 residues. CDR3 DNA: TGTGCCAGCAGTTACTCCGCAGGGGACAACGAGCAGTACTTC. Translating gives CASSYSAGDNEQYF.

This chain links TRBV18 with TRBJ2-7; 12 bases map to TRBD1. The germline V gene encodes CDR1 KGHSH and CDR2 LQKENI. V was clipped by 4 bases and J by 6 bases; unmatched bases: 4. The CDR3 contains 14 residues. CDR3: CASSLGQGAVEQYF. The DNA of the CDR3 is TGTGCCAGCTCACTGGGACAGGGGGCGGTCGAGCAGTACTTC.

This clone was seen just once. In DNA, the CDR3 is TGTGCCAGCAGCCATAAGGGACTAGCGGAGTCCTACGAGCAGTACTTC. Translated, it gives CASSHKGLAESYEQYF. This rearrangement joins TRBV3-1 (or the pseudogene TRBV3-2) to TRBJ2-7; 11 bases agree with TRBD2. V shed 3 bases and J 1 base; nucleotides not matched to a gene: 5. CDR3 length: 16 amino acids. Germline values: CDR1 LGHDT, CDR2 YNNKEL (reference sequence).

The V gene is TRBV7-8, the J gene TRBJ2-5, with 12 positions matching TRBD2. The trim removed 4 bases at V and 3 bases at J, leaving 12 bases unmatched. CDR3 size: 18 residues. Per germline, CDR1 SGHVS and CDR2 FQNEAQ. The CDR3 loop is CASSSDGLAGKVKETQYF. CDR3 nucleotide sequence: TGTGCCAGCAGCTCCGATGGACTAGCGGGAAAAGTAAAAGAGACCCAGTACTTC.

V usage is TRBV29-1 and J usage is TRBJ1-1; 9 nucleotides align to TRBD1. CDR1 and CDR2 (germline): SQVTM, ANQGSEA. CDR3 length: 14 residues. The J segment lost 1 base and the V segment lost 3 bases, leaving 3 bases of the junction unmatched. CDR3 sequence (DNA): TGCAGCGTTGAGGGGACAGGGTGGAACACTGAAGCTTTCTTT. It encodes CSVEGTGWNTEAFF.

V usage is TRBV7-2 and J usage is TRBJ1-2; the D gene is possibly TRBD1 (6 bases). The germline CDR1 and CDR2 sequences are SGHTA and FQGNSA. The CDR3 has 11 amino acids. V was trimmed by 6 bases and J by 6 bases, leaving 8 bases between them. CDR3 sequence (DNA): TGTGCCAGCAGGTACAGGGATGGCTACACCTTC. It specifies CASRYRDGYTF.

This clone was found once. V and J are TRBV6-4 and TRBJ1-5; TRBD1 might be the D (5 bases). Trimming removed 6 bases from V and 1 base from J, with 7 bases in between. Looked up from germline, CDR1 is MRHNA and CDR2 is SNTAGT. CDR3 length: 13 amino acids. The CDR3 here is CASSGGSNQPQHF. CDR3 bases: TGTGCCAGCAGCGGGGGAAGCAATCAGCCCCAGCATTTT.

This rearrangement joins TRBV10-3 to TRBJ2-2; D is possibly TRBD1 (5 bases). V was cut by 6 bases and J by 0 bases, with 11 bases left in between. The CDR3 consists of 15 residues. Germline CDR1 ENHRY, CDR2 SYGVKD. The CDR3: CAIRGADTNTGELFF. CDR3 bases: TGTGCCATCAGAGGGGCCGACACGAACACCGGGGAGCTGTTTTTT.

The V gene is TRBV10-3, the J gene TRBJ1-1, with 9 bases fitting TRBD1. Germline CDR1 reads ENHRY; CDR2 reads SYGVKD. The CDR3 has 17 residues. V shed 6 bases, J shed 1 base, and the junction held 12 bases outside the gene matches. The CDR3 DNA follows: TGTGCCATCAGAACCGGGACAGGGAGGGATCCGAACACTGAAGCTTTCTTT. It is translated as CAIRTGTGRDPNTEAFF.

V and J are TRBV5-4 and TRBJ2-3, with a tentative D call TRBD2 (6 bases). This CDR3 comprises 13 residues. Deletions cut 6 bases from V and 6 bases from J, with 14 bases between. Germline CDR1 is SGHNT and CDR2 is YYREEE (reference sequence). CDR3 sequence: CASTLEGTDTQYF. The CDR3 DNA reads TGTGCCAGCACTCTGGAGGGGACGGATACGCAGTATTTT.

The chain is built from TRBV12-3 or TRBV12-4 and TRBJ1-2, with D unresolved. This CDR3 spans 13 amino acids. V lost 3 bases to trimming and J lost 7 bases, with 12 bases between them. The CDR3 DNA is TGTGCCAGCAGTTTCGGACTGCAGCTTGGCTACACCTTC. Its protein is CASSFGLQLGYTF.

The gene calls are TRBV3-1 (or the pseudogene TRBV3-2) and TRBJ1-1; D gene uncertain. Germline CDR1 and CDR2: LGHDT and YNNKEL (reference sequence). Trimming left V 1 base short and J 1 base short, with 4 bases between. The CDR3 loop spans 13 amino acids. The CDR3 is CASSQVRNTEAFF. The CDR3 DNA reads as TGTGCCAGCAGCCAAGTCCGGAACACTGAAGCTTTCTTT.